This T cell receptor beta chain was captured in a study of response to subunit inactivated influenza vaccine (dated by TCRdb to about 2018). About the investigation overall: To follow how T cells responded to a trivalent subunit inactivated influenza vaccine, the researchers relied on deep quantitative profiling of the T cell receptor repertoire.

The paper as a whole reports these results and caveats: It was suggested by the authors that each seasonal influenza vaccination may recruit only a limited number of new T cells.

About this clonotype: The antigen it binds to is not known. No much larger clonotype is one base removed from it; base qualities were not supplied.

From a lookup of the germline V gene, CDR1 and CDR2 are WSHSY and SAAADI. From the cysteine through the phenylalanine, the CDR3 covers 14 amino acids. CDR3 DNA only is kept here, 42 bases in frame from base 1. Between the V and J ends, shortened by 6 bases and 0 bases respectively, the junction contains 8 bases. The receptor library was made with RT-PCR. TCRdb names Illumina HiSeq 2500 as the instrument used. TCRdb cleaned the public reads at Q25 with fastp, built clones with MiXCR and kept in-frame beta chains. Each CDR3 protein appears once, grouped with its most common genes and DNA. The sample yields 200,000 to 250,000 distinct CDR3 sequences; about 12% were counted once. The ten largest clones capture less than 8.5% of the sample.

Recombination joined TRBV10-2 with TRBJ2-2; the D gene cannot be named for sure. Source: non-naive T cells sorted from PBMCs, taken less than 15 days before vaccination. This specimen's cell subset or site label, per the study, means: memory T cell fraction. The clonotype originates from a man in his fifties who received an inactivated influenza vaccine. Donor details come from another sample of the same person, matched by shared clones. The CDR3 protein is CASRIGSNTGELFF. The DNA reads TGCGCCAGCAGGATAGGGTCGAACACCGGGGAGCTGTTTTTT.